These 10 T cell receptor beta chains came from one sample sequenced in a study of cytomegalovirus exposure and HLA in healthy donors. PCR amplification relied on 60 Vbeta primers (plus 13 Jbeta primers). TCRdb's copy holds only in-frame clones and misses some; the assay was immunoSEQ multiplex PCR. The table includes approximately 75,000 clones, 84% detected once. The specimen was PBMCs. These TCRs come from a man in his 70s in good health and CMV-seropositive.

In this sample, this clone turned up a few times. The chain links TRBV29-1 to TRBJ2-4; tentative D call: TRBD1 (6 bases). Germline CDR1 SQVTM, CDR2 ANQGSEA. The CDR3 runs to 14 residues. Between the trimmed V and J ends, which lost 7 bases and 7 bases, there was a span of 20 bases. This chain's CDR3 is CSGIQGSSANIQYF. The DNA for the CDR3 is TGCAGCGGGATCCAGGGGAGCTCAGCCAACATTCAGTACTTC.

V usage is TRBV4-2 and J usage is TRBJ2-5, with TRBD1 matching over 12 bases. Germline V lookup: CDR1 LGHNA, CDR2 YNFKEQ. V shed 3 bases and J 11 bases; nucleotides not matched to a gene: 10. CDR3 length: 15 residues. CDR3 sequence (DNA): TGTGCCAGCAGCCATACCGGGACAGGGGGCTCGGAGCAGTACTTC. Translated, it gives CASSHTGTGGSEQYF.

The chain employs TRBV4-2 and TRBJ2-3; 7 nucleotides line up with TRBD1. Germline CDR1 is LGHNA and CDR2 is YNFKEQ. CDR3 length: 16 residues. Trimming took 8 bases from V and 0 from J; bases not matched to a gene: 11. The CDR3 protein is CASSQLTGESTDTQYF. The CDR3 DNA sequence: TGTGCCAGCTCCCAGCTAACAGGGGAAAGCACAGATACGCAGTATTTT.

The J gene is TRBJ2-5, the V gene TRBV7-9; TRBD2 matches at 9 bases. Germline CDR1 SEHNR, CDR2 FQNEAQ (reference sequence). Losses at the gene ends were 4 bases for V and 3 bases for J; bases not matched to a gene: 9. The CDR3 has 16 amino acids. CDR3 region: CASSWYAGGVKETQYF. CDR3 nucleotide sequence: TGTGCCAGCAGCTGGTACGCGGGGGGGGTGAAAGAGACCCAGTACTTC.

DNA for the CDR3: TGTGCCAGCTCAACGACAGGGAACGGAAACACCATATATTTT. Protein: CASSTTGNGNTIYF. The chain combines TRBV18 with TRBJ1-3, with 7 nucleotides matching TRBD1. Germline V gives CDR1 KGHSH, CDR2 LQKENI. This CDR3 is 14 amino acids long. The V segment lost 5 bases and the J segment 4 bases; nucleotides outside the gene matches: 5. Supplemented by reference TRBV18 and TRBJ1-3, the full variable domain reads NAGVMQNPRHLVRRRGQEARLRCSPMKGHSHVYWYRQLPEEGLKFMVYLQKENIIDESGMPKERFSAEFPKEGPSILRIQQVVRGDSAAYFCASSTTGNGNTIYFGEGSWLTVV.

V gene TRBV5-1 combines with J gene TRBJ2-7, with a possible D match to TRBD1 (6 bases). V lost 0 bases to trimming and J lost 5 bases, with 12 bases between them. The germline gives CDR1 SGHRS, CDR2 YFSETQ. There are 14 residues in the CDR3. The CDR3 coding sequence is TGCGCCAGCAGCTTGGGGTACAGGGTGGACGAGCAGTACTTC. Protein product: CASSLGYRVDEQYF.

Only one count was recorded for this clone. The rearrangement joins TRBV5-1 to TRBJ1-6, with 9 bases matching TRBD1. The CDR3 totals 14 residues. V shed 7 bases and J 7 bases; nucleotides not matched to a gene: 6. The V gene's germline CDR1 is SGHRS and CDR2 YFSETQ. Here the CDR3 reads CASGSGQGNSPLHF. Written as DNA, the CDR3 is TGCGCCAGCGGAAGCGGACAGGGGAATTCACCCCTCCACTTT.

In its sample, this clone was seen a few times. The chain employs TRBV5-4 and TRBJ2-3; D possibly corresponds to TRBD2 (6 bases). CDR1 is SGHNT, CDR2 YYREEE, per germline (reference sequence). This CDR3 has 14 amino acids. The germline V and J ends were trimmed by 3 bases and 2 bases, with 10 bases remaining between them. The CDR3 nucleotides are TGTGCCAGCAGCTCAGGGACTTTCACAGATACGCAGTATTTT. It codes for CASSSGTFTDTQYF.

The chain is built from TRBV12-5 and TRBJ2-7, with 8 positions matching TRBD2. CDR3 length equals 15 residues. V was clipped by 1 base and J by 3 bases; unmatched bases: 5. In germline, CDR1 is LGHNT, CDR2 FRNRAP. The CDR3 loop is CASGLGLALLYEQYF. CDR3 nucleotides: TGTGCTAGTGGTTTGGGACTAGCGCTACTCTACGAGCAGTACTTC.

The gene calls are TRBV10-3 and TRBJ2-3, with 7 bases matching TRBD2. The V segment lost 5 bases and the J segment 3 bases; nucleotides outside the gene matches: 11. There are 16 residues in the CDR3. CDR1 is ENHRY and CDR2 is SYGVKD in the germline V gene. The CDR3 here is CAISPGAGVGTDTQYF. The CDR3 DNA reads as TGTGCCATCAGTCCTGGGGCGGGAGTAGGGACAGATACGCAGTATTTT.